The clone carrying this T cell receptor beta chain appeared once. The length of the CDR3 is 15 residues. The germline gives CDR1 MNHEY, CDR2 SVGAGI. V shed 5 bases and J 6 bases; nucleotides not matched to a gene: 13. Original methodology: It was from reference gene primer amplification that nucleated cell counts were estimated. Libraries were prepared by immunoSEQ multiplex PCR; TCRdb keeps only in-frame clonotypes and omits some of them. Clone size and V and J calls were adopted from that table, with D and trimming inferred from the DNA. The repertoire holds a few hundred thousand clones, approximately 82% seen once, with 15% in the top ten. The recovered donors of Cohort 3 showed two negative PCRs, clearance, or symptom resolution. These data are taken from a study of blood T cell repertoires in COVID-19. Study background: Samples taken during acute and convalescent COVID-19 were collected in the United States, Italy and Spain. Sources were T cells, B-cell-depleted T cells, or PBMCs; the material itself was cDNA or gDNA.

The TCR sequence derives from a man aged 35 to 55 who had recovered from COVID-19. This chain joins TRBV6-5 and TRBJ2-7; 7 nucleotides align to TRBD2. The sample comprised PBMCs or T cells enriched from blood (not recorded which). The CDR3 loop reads CASSTHSAGQSEQYF. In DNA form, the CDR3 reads TGTGCCAGCAGTACCCATTCAGCGGGGCAGAGCGAGCAGTACTTC.